Shown below are 10 T cell receptor beta chains from a single sample sequenced in a study of blood T cell repertoires in COVID-19. Only in-frame clones appear in the TCRdb table, and some are missing; sequencing was by immunoSEQ multiplex PCR. The sample has some 150,000 clones, under 90% seen once. Material for sequencing was peripheral blood. Every receptor here comes from a woman in her seventies with COVID-19, enrolled during active disease.

The rearrangement joins TRBV5-1 to TRBJ2-5, with 8 nucleotides matching TRBD2. Germline V gene data show CDR1 as SGHRS and CDR2 as YFSETQ. The CDR3 has 15 residues. With 2 bases clipped from V and 5 bases from J, the junction kept 8 bases outside the gene matches. The chain's CDR3 is CASSLRGTRGETQYF. The CDR3 coding sequence is TGCGCCAGCAGCTTAAGGGGGACTAGAGGGGAGACCCAGTACTTC.

This rearrangement joins TRBV27 to TRBJ1-2; TRBD1 might be the D (5 bases). Trimming shortened V by 5 bases and J by 9 bases, and 22 bases separated the two germline ends. Germline CDR1 is MNHEY and CDR2 is SMNVEV (reference sequence). The CDR3 is made up of 15 amino acids. DNA for the CDR3: TGTGCCAGCAGTCAAATGGCGGGGACGACCTTTTGCTACACCTTC. Its protein product is CASSQMAGTTFCYTF.

The chain is built from TRBV7-2 and TRBJ2-7, with 9 bases fitting TRBD2. The junction had 3 bases not matched to a gene; V was cut back by 2 bases and J by 4 bases. CDR1 SGHTA and CDR2 FQGNSA come from the germline V gene. This CDR3 is 14 amino acids long. Here the CDR3 reads CASSLSGRIYEQYF. For the CDR3, the DNA is TGTGCCAGCAGCTTAAGCGGGAGGATATACGAGCAGTACTTC.

V is TRBV6-5 and J is TRBJ1-6; 7 nucleotides agree with TRBD1. Losses at the gene ends were 6 bases for V and 10 bases for J; bases not matched to a gene: 12. Per the germline V gene, CDR1 is MNHEY and CDR2 is SVGAGI. This CDR3 has 15 amino acids. In DNA, the CDR3 is TGTGCCAGCAGGGCCGGGACAGCAGAGGGATCACCCCTCCACTTT. This encodes CASRAGTAEGSPLHF.

The chain is built from TRBV28 and TRBJ1-2, with D possibly being TRBD1 (5 bases). Per the germline V gene, CDR1 is MDHEN and CDR2 is SYDVKM. V gave up 7 bases and J gave up 8 bases, with 14 bases separating them. CDR3 length: 12 residues. The CDR3 DNA follows: TGTGCCAGCACTGGGGGGGACCGAGGCTACACCTTC. Translation: CASTGGDRGYTF.

The rearrangement joins TRBV6-2 or TRBV6-3 to TRBJ2-4; the match to TRBD1 covers 11 bases. The CDR3 loop spans 21 amino acids. Germline CDR1 reads MNHEY; CDR2 reads SVGEGT. V gave up 2 bases and J gave up 0 bases; unmatched junction bases: 15. The CDR3 protein is CASSYPSFRDRGALAKNIQYF. The CDR3 coding sequence is TGTGCCAGCAGTTACCCTTCATTCCGGGACAGGGGGGCTTTAGCCAAAAACATTCAGTACTTC.

The chain joins TRBV7-8 to TRBJ2-1; 7 nucleotides align to TRBD2. The ends lost 5 bases at V and 5 bases at J; junction bases unmatched: 18. The CDR3 has 18 residues. CDR1 is SGHVS, CDR2 FQNEAQ, per germline. CDR3 sequence reads: CASSPSLLASLRDNEQFF. CDR3 DNA sequence: TGTGCCAGCAGCCCCAGCCTACTAGCGTCACTAAGGGACAATGAGCAGTTCTTC.

V usage is TRBV5-4 and J usage is TRBJ2-2; no definite D call. Per the germline V gene, CDR1 is SGHNT and CDR2 is YYREEE (reference sequence). The V end lost 2 bases, the J end lost 4 bases, and 9 bases lay between the germline ends. This CDR3 comprises 14 residues. CDR3 residues: CASSLSDSTGELFF. Written as DNA, the CDR3 is TGTGCCAGCAGCTTATCAGATTCCACCGGGGAGCTGTTTTTT.

V is TRBV6-1 and J is TRBJ2-1; 10 nucleotides align to TRBD1. V shed 4 bases and J 1 base; nucleotides not matched to a gene: 16. The CDR3 is 20 amino acids. Germline lookup yields CDR1 MNHNS and CDR2 SASEGT. The CDR3 loop reads CASSGDGTGDNRRSYNEQFF. The CDR3 nucleotides read TGTGCCAGCAGTGGGGACGGGACAGGGGACAACCGAAGGTCCTACAATGAGCAGTTCTTC.

The chain links TRBV5-1 to TRBJ1-3; 10 bases fit TRBD1. Germline lookup yields CDR1 SGHRS and CDR2 YFSETQ. The length of the CDR3 is 16 residues. V shed 0 bases, J shed 4 bases, and the junction held 4 bases outside the gene matches. For the CDR3, the DNA is TGCGCCAGCAGCTTGGACGGACAGGGGGGCGGAAACACCATATATTTT. Translating gives CASSLDGQGGGNTIYF.